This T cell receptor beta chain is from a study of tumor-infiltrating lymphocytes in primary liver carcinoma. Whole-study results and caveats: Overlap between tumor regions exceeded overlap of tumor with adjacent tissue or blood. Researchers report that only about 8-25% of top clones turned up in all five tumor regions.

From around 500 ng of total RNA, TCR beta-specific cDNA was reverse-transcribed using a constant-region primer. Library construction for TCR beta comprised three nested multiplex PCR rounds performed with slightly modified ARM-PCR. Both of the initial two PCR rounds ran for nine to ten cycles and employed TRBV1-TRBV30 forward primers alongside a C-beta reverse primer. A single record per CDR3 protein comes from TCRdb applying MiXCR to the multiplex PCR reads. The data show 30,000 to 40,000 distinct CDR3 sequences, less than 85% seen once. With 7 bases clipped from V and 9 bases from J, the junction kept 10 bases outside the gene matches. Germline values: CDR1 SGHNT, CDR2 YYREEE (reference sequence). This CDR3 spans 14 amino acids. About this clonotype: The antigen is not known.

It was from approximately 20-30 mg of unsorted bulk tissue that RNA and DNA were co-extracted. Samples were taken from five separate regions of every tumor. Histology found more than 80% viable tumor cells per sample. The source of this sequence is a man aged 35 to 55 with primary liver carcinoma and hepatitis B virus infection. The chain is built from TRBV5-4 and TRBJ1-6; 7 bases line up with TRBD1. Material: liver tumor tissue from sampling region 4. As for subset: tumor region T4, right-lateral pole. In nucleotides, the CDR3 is TGTGCCAGCTCCGGGACAGTGCCTAGTTCACCCCTCCACTTT. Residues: CASSGTVPSSPLHF.